This TCR beta chain was obtained from a study of blood T cell repertoires in COVID-19. This clone was observed at least ten times. Recovery meant two consecutive negative NP/OP PCR tests, professional clearance, or resolved symptoms. The data were produced by immunoSEQ multiplex PCR, yet TCRdb's version contains in-frame clones alone and is incomplete. In the table there are around 200,000 clones, approximately 84% of which are singletons. Germline CDR1 reads KGHSH; CDR2 reads LQKENI. V was pared by 5 bases and J by 3 bases, with 8 bases of the junction left unmatched. This CDR3 is built from 15 residues.

The sequencing sample was made of PBMCs or T cells enriched from blood (not recorded which). The chain recombines TRBV18 with TRBJ2-5; 8 positions agree with TRBD1. The receptor was derived from a woman aged 25 to 39 who had recovered from COVID-19. This chain's CDR3 is CASSYRGSLEETQYF. Here the CDR3 DNA reads TGTGCCAGCTCATACAGGGGGAGTTTGGAAGAGACCCAGTACTTC.